This passage covers 12 T cell receptor beta chains from one sample sequenced in a study of T cells expressing NK-cell markers. One entry per CDR3 protein, without DNA, is what TCRdb gives after re-calling the 5' RACE reads. Across about 430,000 distinct CDR3 sequences, the top ten clones capture approximately 1.5% of the sample. Sample: blood T cells: a sorted CD56 or NKG2C T cell subset, CD4+ or CD8+ T cells, or bulk PBMC T cells (not recorded which). The receptors come from a woman aged 45 to 65 in good health.

The V gene is TRBV16, the J gene TRBJ1-5; TCRdb's assignment of TRBD1 cannot be checked, as there is no DNA. This CDR3 has 13 amino acids. Germline CDR1 and CDR2: KGHSY and FQNENV. CDR3 loop: CASSPSGPGPQHF.

The chain recombines TRBV24-1 with TRBJ2-7; TCRdb's D gene call, TRBD2, goes unchecked for lack of DNA. The V gene's germline CDR1 is KGHDR and CDR2 SFDVKD. The CDR3 loop spans 14 amino acids. The CDR3 loop is CATSDSGRAHEQYF.

The genes are TRBV5-1 and TRBJ2-5; TCRdb picks TRBD2, but there is no DNA to check that call. Germline-derived CDR1 and CDR2 are SGHRS and YFSETQ. CDR3 length: 14 amino acids. CDR3 residues: CASSLSGRKETQYF.

CDR3: CASSRGINEKLFF. V is TRBV6-5 and J is TRBJ1-4; TCRdb proposes TRBD1, but this gene call is untestable without DNA. This CDR3 spans 13 amino acids. Germline CDR1 and CDR2: MNHEY and SVGAGI.

This chain joins TRBV15 and TRBJ2-1; TCRdb selects TRBD2, and the lack of DNA leaves this call unchecked. The CDR3 spans 15 residues. Germline V gene sequence: CDR1 LNHNV, CDR2 YYDKDF (reference sequence). The CDR3 here is CATRAGGFGYNEQFF.

The V gene is TRBV4-1, the J gene TRBJ1-5. This CDR3 contains 13 residues. Germline V gives CDR1 MGHRA, CDR2 YSYEKL. This CDR3 is CASSQADSQPQHF.

The genes are TRBV5-6 and TRBJ2-1; TCRdb calls TRBD1, which cannot be checked without DNA. The V gene's germline CDR1 is SGHDT and CDR2 YYEEEE. This CDR3 contains 17 residues. CDR3 sequence reads: CASSRPGPATSYNEQFF.

The rearrangement joins TRBV18 to TRBJ2-1; the D gene TCRdb calls, TRBD2, cannot be checked with no DNA. Germline CDR1 KGHSH, CDR2 LQKENI. The CDR3 totals 14 residues. The CDR3 reads CASSPRTSGDQQFF. Together with reference TRBV18 and TRBJ2-1, the CDR3 gives the full variable domain: NAGVMQNPRHLVRRRGQEARLRCSPMKGHSHVYWYRQLPEEGLKFMVYLQKENIIDESGMPKERFSAEFPKEGPSILRIQQVVRGDSAAYFCASSPRTSGDQQFFGPGTRLTVL.

The rearrangement joins TRBV25-1 to TRBJ2-1; TCRdb designates TRBD1, a call that cannot be tested without DNA. The CDR3 is 16 residues long. CDR1 and CDR2 (germline): MGHDK, SYGVNS. The CDR3 sequence: CASSEYMSRGRDEQFF.

This sequence joins TRBV10-3 and TRBJ2-3; TCRdb lists TRBD1, though no DNA is available to test this call. Germline V CDR1 and CDR2: ENHRY, SYGVKD. The CDR3 runs to 13 residues. The CDR3 reads CAISPTPLDTQYF.

The chain employs TRBV2 and TRBJ2-7. The CDR3 loop spans 15 amino acids. The V gene's germline CDR1 is SNHLY and CDR2 FYNNEI. CDR3 protein: CASSQTPGSAYEQYF.

The J gene is TRBJ2-1, the V gene TRBV10-3; without DNA, the TCRdb call of TRBD2 cannot be checked. Germline CDR1 reads ENHRY; CDR2 reads SYGVKD. The CDR3 extends over 15 amino acids. The CDR3 region is CAISEKAGTYNEQFF.